The 2 T cell receptor beta chains below all came from one sample that was sequenced in a study of T cells in Graves' hyperthyroidism and ophthalmopathy. RNA transcripts gave rise to amplified TCR beta CDR3 regions. When the TCR CDR3 underwent first-round RT-PCR, the HTBI primer set was used. TCRdb recomputed calls from the multiplex PCR reads with MiXCR, one row per CDR3 protein. The repertoire has fewer than 350,000 distinct CDR3 sequences, roughly an eighth of them found once; the top ten carry 7% to 9%. The sequenced sample was blood. Receptors originate from a woman between 40 and 55 years old with Graves' hyperthyroidism.

Ten or more counts support this clonotype. This chain uses TRBV6-4 with TRBJ1-2; D not certain. This CDR3 contains 14 residues. Germline V gene lookup returns CDR1 MRHNA and CDR2 SNTAGT. Deletions cut 6 bases from V and 3 bases from J, with 14 bases between. The CDR3 protein is CASRSWSGDYGYTF. In DNA form, the CDR3 reads TGTGCCAGCAGAAGTTGGTCTGGGGACTATGGCTACACCTTC.

Note on this clonotype: A much more abundant neighbour one base away suggests this may be a read error. The chain has TRBV25-1 and TRBJ2-3; D remains ambiguous. CDR3 length: 14 amino acids. Germline values: CDR1 MGHDK, CDR2 SYGVNS. The CDR3 sequence: CASSEGSYTDAQYF. The CDR3 DNA reads as TGTGCCAGCAGTGAGGGTAGCTACACAGATGCGCAGTATTTT.